This T cell receptor (beta chain) was profiled in a study of blood T cell repertoires in COVID-19. Across the study: PBMCs, B-cell-depleted T cells, or T cells were the source of the cDNA or gDNA that made up the material.

V was shortened by 2 bases and J by 6 bases, with 16 bases between the two germline ends. The CDR3 length is 15 residues. Germline CDR1 and CDR2: MNHEY and SMNVEV (reference sequence). Assay: immunoSEQ multiplex PCR; the TCRdb copy retains only in-frame clones and omits some. The sample yields 200,000 to 300,000 clones, about nine tenths seen once. The chain is built from TRBV27 and TRBJ1-1; tentative D call: TRBD1 (6 bases). Material: peripheral blood. The receptor's source is a man aged 35-49 years who had recovered from COVID-19. The CDR3 here is CASSLLPSGEAEAFF. The CDR3 nucleotides are TGTGCCAGCAGTTTACTACCCTCAGGGGAAGCTGAAGCTTTCTTT.